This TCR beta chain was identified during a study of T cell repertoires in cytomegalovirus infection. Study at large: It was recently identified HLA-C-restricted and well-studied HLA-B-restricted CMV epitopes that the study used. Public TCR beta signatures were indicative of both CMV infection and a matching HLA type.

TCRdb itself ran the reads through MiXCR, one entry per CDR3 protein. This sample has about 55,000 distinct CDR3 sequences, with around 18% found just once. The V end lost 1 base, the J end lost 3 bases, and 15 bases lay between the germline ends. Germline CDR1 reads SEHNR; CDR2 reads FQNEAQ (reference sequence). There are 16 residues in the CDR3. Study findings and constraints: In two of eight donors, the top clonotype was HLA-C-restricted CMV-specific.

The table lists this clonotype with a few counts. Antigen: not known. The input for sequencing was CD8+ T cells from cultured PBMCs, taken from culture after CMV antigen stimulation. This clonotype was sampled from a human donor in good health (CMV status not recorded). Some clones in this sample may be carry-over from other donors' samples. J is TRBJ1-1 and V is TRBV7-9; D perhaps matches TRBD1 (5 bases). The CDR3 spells CASSLGQGGFDTEAFF. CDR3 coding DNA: TGTGCCAGCAGCTTAGGCCAGGGAGGGTTCGACACTGAAGCTTTCTTT.